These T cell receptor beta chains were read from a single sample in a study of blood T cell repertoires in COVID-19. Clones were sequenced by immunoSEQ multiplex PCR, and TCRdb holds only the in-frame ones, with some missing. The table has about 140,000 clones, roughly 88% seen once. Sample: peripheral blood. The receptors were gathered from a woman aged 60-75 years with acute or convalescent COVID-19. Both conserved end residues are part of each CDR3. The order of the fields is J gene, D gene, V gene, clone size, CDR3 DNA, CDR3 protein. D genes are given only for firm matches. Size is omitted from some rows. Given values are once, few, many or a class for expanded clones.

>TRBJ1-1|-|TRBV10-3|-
TGTGCCATCAGTGAACTGGGCCGGGGTCCTGAAGCTTTCTTT
CAISELGRGPEAFF
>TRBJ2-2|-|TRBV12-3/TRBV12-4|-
TGTGCCAGCAAATTCTACACCGGGGAGCTGTTTTTT
CASKFYTGELFF
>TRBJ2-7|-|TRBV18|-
TGTGCCAGCTCACTTACAAGTTCCTACGAGCAGTACTTC
CASSLTSSYEQYF
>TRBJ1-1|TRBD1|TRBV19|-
TGTGCCAGTAGTACCGGGACAGGGGGCATCGCTGAAGCTTTCTTT
CASSTGTGGIAEAFF
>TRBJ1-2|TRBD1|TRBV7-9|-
TGTGCCAGCAGCTTAGGTCAGGGGGCGGATGATAGGCGCTACACCTTC
CASSLGQGADDRRYTF
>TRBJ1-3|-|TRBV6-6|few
TGTGCCAGCAGCAAACAGGACTCTGGAAACACCATATATTTT
CASSKQDSGNTIYF
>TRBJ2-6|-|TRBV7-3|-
TGTGCCAGCAGCGTAGGTCCTAGCTATGGCGGGGCCAACGTCCTGACTTTC
CASSVGPSYGGANVLTF
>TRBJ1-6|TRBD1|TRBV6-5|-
TGTGCCAGCAGCAATACAGGGGGGGAGAATTCACCCCTCCACTTT
CASSNTGGENSPLHF
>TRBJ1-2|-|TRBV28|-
TGTGCCAGCAGTTCCCCAGGAGTTACGGGGAACTATGGCTACACCTTC
CASSSPGVTGNYGYTF
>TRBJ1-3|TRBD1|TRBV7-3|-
TGTGCCAGCACCCGGGTACACACAGGGGGCAGATTAGGAAACACCATATATTTT
CASTRVHTGGRLGNTIYF
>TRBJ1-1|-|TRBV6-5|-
TGTGCCAGCAGTTACTCGGGCAGGGCTTGGGACACTGAAGCTTTCTTT
CASSYSGRAWDTEAFF
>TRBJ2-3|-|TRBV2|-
TGTGCCAGCAGACCACCTAGGGATACGCAGTATTTT
CASRPPRDTQYF
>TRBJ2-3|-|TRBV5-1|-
TGCGCCAGCAGTTCGGACAGTAGCACAGATACGCAGTATTTT
CASSSDSSTDTQYF
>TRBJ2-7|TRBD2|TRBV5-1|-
TGCGCCAGCAGCTTGGAAGCGGGGGGGCGGTCCGAGCAGTACTTC
CASSLEAGGRSEQYF
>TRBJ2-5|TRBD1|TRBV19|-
TGTGCCACGTCAGGGGCAGGGGGCCTGAAAGAGACCCAGTACTTC
CATSGAGGLKETQYF
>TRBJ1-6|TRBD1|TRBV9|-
TGTGCCAGCAGTCTGGGACAGGGCTATTCACCCCTCCACTTT
CASSLGQGYSPLHF
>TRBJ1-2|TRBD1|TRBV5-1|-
TGCGCCAGCAGCCAGAGGACAGGGGTATGGGGCTACACCTTC
CASSQRTGVWGYTF
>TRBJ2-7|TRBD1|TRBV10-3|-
TGTGCCTCGAGACCCGGGACAGGACTAAGCGAGCAGTACTTC
CASRPGTGLSEQYF
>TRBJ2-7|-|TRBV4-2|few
TGTGCCAGCAGCCAAGTAGGGGGGGAAGACGAGCAGTACTTC
CASSQVGGEDEQYF
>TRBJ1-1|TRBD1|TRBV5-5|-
TGTGCCAGCAGCCGAACGAGGGGGCGAACTGAAGCTTTCTTT
CASSRTRGRTEAFF
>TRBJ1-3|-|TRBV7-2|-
TGTGCCAGCAGCTTGGGGGCGGCGAGCGCTGGAAACACCATATATTTT
CASSLGAASAGNTIYF
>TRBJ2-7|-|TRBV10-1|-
TGCGCCAGCAGTTGGACAGTAAAAAGTTTTACCTACGAGCAGTACTTC
CASSWTVKSFTYEQYF
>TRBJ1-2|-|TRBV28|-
TGTGCCAGCAGTCAACAGGGAATCGATGGCTACACCTTC
CASSQQGIDGYTF
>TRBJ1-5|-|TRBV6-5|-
TGTGCCAGCAGTTACTCTAGATGGGGCAGGCAGCCCCAGCATTTT
CASSYSRWGRQPQHF
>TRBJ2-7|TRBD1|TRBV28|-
TGTGCCAGCAATCAAGACAGGGGATTTATATCCTACGAGCAGTACTTC
CASNQDRGFISYEQYF
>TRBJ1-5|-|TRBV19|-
TGTGCCAGTAGTTTACACAATCAGCCCCAGCATTTT
CASSLHNQPQHF
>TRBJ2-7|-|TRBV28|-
TGTGCCAGCAGTCGGACGGACATTAACGAGCAGTACTTC
CASSRTDINEQYF
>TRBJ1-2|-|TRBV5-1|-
TGCGCCAGCAGCTTGGCCCAGAGAGGGATTGAGGGCTACACCTTC
CASSLAQRGIEGYTF